Listed here is a single T cell receptor beta chain. Its antigen is not known. This entry is derived from a study of cytomegalovirus exposure and HLA in healthy donors. Study-level results: On later analysis, the bulk of CMV-associated TCR beta chains appeared to be HLA-restricted.

With 60 Vbeta and 13 Jbeta primers, the PCR was carried out. The repertoire was sequenced with immunoSEQ multiplex PCR; TCRdb's copy has only in-frame clones and lacks some. The sample has about 150,000 clones; 75% to 90% are singletons. The germline CDR1 and CDR2 sequences are SNHLY and FYNNEI. This CDR3 contains 12 residues. V lost 5 bases, J lost 5 bases, and 10 bases lay in between. This clonotype originated in a young woman in good health and CMV-seronegative. This chain connects TRBV2 to TRBJ2-7; D may be TRBD1 (6 bases). Sequenced input: PBMCs. CDR3 in DNA: TGTGCCAGCAGTTTACAGGGTGACGAGCAGTACTTC. It is translated as CASSLQGDEQYF.